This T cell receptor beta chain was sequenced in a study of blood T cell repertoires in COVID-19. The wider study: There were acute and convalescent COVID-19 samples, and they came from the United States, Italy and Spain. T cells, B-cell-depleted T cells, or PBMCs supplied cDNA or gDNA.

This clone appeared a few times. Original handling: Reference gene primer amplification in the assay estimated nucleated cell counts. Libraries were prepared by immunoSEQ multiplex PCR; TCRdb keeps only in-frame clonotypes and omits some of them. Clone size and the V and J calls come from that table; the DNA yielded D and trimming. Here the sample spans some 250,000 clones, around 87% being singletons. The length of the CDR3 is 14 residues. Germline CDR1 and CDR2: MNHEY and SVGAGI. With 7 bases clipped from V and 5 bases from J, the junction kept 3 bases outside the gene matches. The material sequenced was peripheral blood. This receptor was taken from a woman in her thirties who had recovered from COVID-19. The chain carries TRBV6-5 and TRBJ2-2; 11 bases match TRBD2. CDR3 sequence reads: CASTTSGGTGELFF. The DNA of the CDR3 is TGTGCCAGCACCACTAGCGGGGGTACCGGGGAGCTGTTTTTT.